A single T cell receptor beta chain is shown here with its context. The ends were cut back, 2 bases at V and 2 bases at J, with 15 bases in the middle. CDR1 is GTSNPN, CDR2 SVGIG, per germline (reference sequence). CDR3 length equals 15 residues. This sample is part of a study of blood T cell repertoires in COVID-19. Study at large: Acute and convalescent COVID-19 specimens originated in the United States, Italy and Spain. PBMCs, B-cell-depleted T cells, or T cells provided the cDNA or gDNA that made up the material.

TCRdb's table, derived via immunoSEQ multiplex PCR, lists solely in-frame clones and lacks some. The sample carries around 160,000 clones, around 80% recorded once. The chain carries TRBV30 and TRBJ1-1; a weak D match, TRBD1 (5 bases). The sequence derives from a human donor with acute or convalescent COVID-19. The donor label of this sample is uncertain. Sequencing used peripheral blood. CDR3 amino acids: CAWSPTRGGNTEAFF. DNA for the CDR3: TGTGCCTGGAGTCCGACCCGCGGGGGTAACACTGAAGCTTTCTTT.